Sequencing of this TCR beta chain was carried out in a study of early T cells in non-severe SARS-CoV-2 infection. Findings and caveats of the study: Comparison of clonotypes with VDJdb favored anti-spike CD8 responses while missing private and CD4 specificities.

One entry per CDR3 protein, called by TCRdb with MiXCR from the 5' RACE reads. The sample consists of under 50,000 distinct CDR3 sequences, 3.5% to 5% of them appearing once. The CDR3 consists of 13 residues. Germline values: CDR1 DFQATT, CDR2 SNEGSKA (reference sequence). V dropped 5 bases and J dropped 3; count of bases not matched to a gene: 5. This clonotype was recorded at least ten times. Antigen specificity is unknown. The V call is TRBV20-1, the J call TRBJ1-2, with TRBD1 identical over 8 bases. Source material: whole blood. The receptor was isolated from an adult who was a healthcare worker with PCR-confirmed SARS-CoV-2 infection or an uninfected control (not recorded which). CDR3 amino acids: CSAQQGVDYGYTF. The CDR3 nucleotides are TGCAGTGCTCAACAGGGGGTAGACTATGGCTACACCTTC.